The sequence of this T cell receptor beta chain was determined in a study of T cell responses to AZD1222 COVID-19 vaccine. The wider study: Pooled samples include second doses given at about 4 or 12 weeks.

Measured with immunoSEQ multiplex PCR; TCRdb has only the in-frame clones, and not every one. The table has some 120,000 clones, over 70% seen once. This CDR3 comprises 15 residues. V gave up 6 bases and J gave up 4 bases; unmatched junction bases: 9. Per germline, CDR1 MNHEY and CDR2 SVGAGI. The specimen was peripheral blood, collected on day 0 of AZD1222 vaccination. The genes are TRBV6-5 and TRBJ2-7, with 10 bases matching TRBD2. The receptor comes from an adult in good health. This chain's CDR3 is CASSSEAGGPYEQYF. The CDR3 region has the DNA TGTGCCAGCAGCAGCGAAGCGGGAGGGCCGTACGAGCAGTACTTC.